This TCR beta chain comes out of a study of CD8+CD57+ T cells in acquired aplastic anemia (dated by TCRdb to between 2018 and 2020). Notes on the research overall: DNA extracted from sorted CD4+ and CD8+ cells had a mean of approximately 3.3 ug, with a range of roughly 0.2 to 27.4 ug. A CD8+CD57+ expansion meant a frequency higher than the mean frequency seen in healthy subjects.

Patients chosen for sequencing had shown expansion of CD8+CD57+ cells by flow cytometry. Every patient had severe acquired aplastic anemia, diagnosed using the International Study of Aplastic Anemia and Agranulocytosis and Camitta criteria. No patient had received any therapy when blood was sampled. TCR repertoires of sorted CD4+ and CD8+ blood T cells from severe aplastic anemia patients and healthy subjects were deep-sequenced in the study. Patients were enrolled under clinicaltrials.gov protocols 00001620, 01623167, 00001397, 00071045, 00081523 and 00961064 in the USA. Ficoll-Paque density gradient centrifugation was used to isolate peripheral blood mononuclear cells. CD4+ and CD8+ T cells were sorted by FACS or magnetic beads before DNA extraction. Profiling of TCR beta VDJ combinations and CDR3 sequences used genomic DNA as the template. An Illumina HiSeq 2000 was used for TCR repertoire sequencing. The original pipeline was this. Repertoire assessment relied on Simpson's diversity index, CDR3 size and DJ length profiles, and TRBV/TRBJ rearrangement plots. Whichever DNA sequence was most abundant in the deep sequencing data was defined as the immunodominant clone. CDR3 amino acid sequences were checked for sharing across subjects and were also compared against the VDJdb database and published repertoires. TCRdb reprocessing: public reads trimmed at Q25 with fastp, clones called with MiXCR, in-frame beta chains kept. Rows with a matching CDR3 protein are joined into one entry that keeps the most common DNA and genes. For this entry, the V and J calls and clone size follow TCRdb and not the study's own pipeline. A total of around 180,000 distinct CDR3 sequences appear in this sample, approximately 52% of them only once. Around 2% of the sample rests with the top ten.

The study at large found these results: Patients and healthy controls showed no significant difference in CD8+ Simpson's diversity (P=0.060). Fewer than 35 CD8+ CDR3 sequences were found to be shared between patients and controls, but these sequences appeared to be highly expressed in patients and within the immunodominant clones of the patients.

The CDR3 goes from the cysteine to the phenylalanine over 14 residues. Only the CDR3 part of the read is kept: 42 bases, read in frame from the first base. Reading the germline V gene (reference sequence) gives CDR1 LNHDA and CDR2 SQIVND. Between the V and J ends, shortened by 6 bases and 2 bases respectively, the junction contains 13 bases. To note about this clonotype: The clone's antigen remains unknown. The input lacks base qualities; no much larger clone sits a single base away.

The source material was sorted CD4+, CD8+, or CD8+CD57+ T cells (not recorded which) from PBMCs. The rearranged segments are TRBV19 and TRBJ1-1; no D gene call is confident. This receptor was identified in a human donor with aplastic anemia. The CDR3 in this case is CASSTVRSNTEAFF. The DNA is as follows: TGTGCCAGTAGCACCGTTCGATCAAACACTGAAGCTTTCTTT. The CDR3, completed at both ends by the reference TRBV19 and TRBJ1-1 genes, gives the full variable domain DGGITQSPKYLFRKEGQNVTLSCEQNLNHDAMYWYRQDPGQGLRLIYYSQIVNDFQKGDIAEGYSVSREKKESFPLTVTSAQKNPTAFYLCASSTVRSNTEAFFGQGTRLTVV.